Sequencing of this TCR beta chain was carried out in a study of Graves' ophthalmopathy and Graves' hyperthyroidism (dated by TCRdb to the late 2010s). The study in broad terms: Peripheral blood was collected at initial diagnosis, before any treatment. TCR beta repertoire signatures were used to distinguish Graves' ophthalmopathy from Graves' hyperthyroidism and to predict progression to ophthalmopathy. In total, 135 blood samples were TCR-sequenced: approximately 42 ophthalmopathy, roughly 80 hyperthyroidism and some 17 hyperthyroidism-to-ophthalmopathy patients. To explore V-J signatures distinguishing ophthalmopathy from hyperthyroidism, a discovery set of under 110 patients (roughly 45 ophthalmopathy, 57 stable hyperthyroidism) was enrolled. An independent validation cohort comprised around 20 hyperthyroidism patients and around 16 patients who later progressed from hyperthyroidism to ophthalmopathy. In roughly six hyperthyroidism patients, the T-cell repertoires found in thyroid tissue were compared with those found in blood. Following sample collection, hyperthyroidism patients were given methimazole at a starting dose of 30 mg daily, and ophthalmopathy patients were given high-dose intravenous methylprednisolone. The 75 to 100 discovery patients were randomly split 7:3 into training and test sets.

From V the trimming removes 4 bases and from J it removes 5 bases, while the gene matches leave 14 bases of the junction unaccounted for. As encoded in the germline V gene (reference sequence), CDR1 is SGHAT while CDR2 is FQDESV. Including the terminal cysteine and phenylalanine, the CDR3 comprises 18 residues. The kept DNA is CDR3 alone, 54 bases in frame from the first base. The ophthalmopathy patients had moderately to severely active disease, with a Clinical Activity Score of 3 or higher, a NOSPECS grade of 4 or higher, and a disease duration of less than 3 months. Patients were excluded if they had other autoimmune diseases, uncontrolled infections, pregnancy or lactation. Diagnosis was based on clinical symptoms, serum thyroxine, TRAb, thyroid ultrasound and orbital computed tomography. Ficoll-Paque density gradient centrifugation was used to isolate PBMCs from around 9.1 ml of fresh peripheral blood. Total RNA was extracted using Trizol reagent, and RNA quality was checked on an Agilent 2100 Bioanalyzer.

Comment on this clonotype: This receptor's antigen is unknown. There are no base qualities to consult, and no much larger clone falls within one base.

TCR beta CDR3 regions were amplified from RNA transcripts for repertoire sequencing. The first round was an RT-PCR using HTBI primers with the Qiagen OneStep RT-PCR kit, and this first round was followed by a second-round multiplex PCR, then size selection and purification. The libraries underwent paired-end sequencing with 100 bp reads on an Illumina HiSeq2000. In the original analysis: SOAPnuke was used to process the reads, removing any read that contained adapters or uncalled bases, had a mean Phred below 15, or lacked an exact match to the constant primer or identifier. High-quality paired reads were merged with COPE v1.2.5. Unique nucleotide sequences were defined as clonotypes and aligned to IMGT TRB V, D and J references using MiTCR v1.1. Only V-J combinations with frequency above 0.0001 were analysed, covering over 98% of repertoires. A TCR clonal expansion and chaos score per V-J combination was defined as the ratio of F50 clonal expansion to chaos observed in the TCRdist matrix. Welch's t-statistics and random forest were used to reduce the features to about 12 V-J combinations, which were then used as input to a naive Bayes classifier. The Morisita-Horn index was used to measure how similar the thyroid and blood repertoires were. TCRdb's own reprocessing of the public reads used fastp at Q25 and MiXCR and kept productive beta chains. All rows with the same CDR3 protein become a single entry with the most common DNA and genes. TCRdb, not the original authors, processed these V and J calls. The sample contains some 520,000 distinct CDR3 sequences, 14% of them found a single time. Approximately 9.8% of the sample belongs to the ten largest clones.

The investigation overall reported the following: Most expanded thyroid clonotypes with frequency above 0.001 were also detected in blood, suggesting blood repertoires may reflect the thyroid immune response. In validation, the model predicted ophthalmopathy progression with nearly 71% sensitivity and less than 80% specificity; some twelve predicted patients were CT-confirmed with GO in a median of approximately 6.2 months. In cross-validation, the 13-signature model distinguished ophthalmopathy from stable hyperthyroidism with roughly 90% sensitivity and just under 84% specificity, and in the test set the corresponding values were around 78% and 73%. Sample size was not statistically predetermined, and group allocation was not concealed from the investigators.

This receptor was identified in a woman aged 25-40 years with Graves' ophthalmopathy. Donor details come from another sample of the same person, matched by shared clones. The V and J segments used are TRBV11-1 and TRBJ2-5; 12 nucleotides in the junction match TRBD2. Sequenced input: blood. The DNA sequence is given as TGTGCCAGCAGCTCCCCTAGCGGGGGGGCCCGAGGTCGGGAGACCCAGTACTTC. It is translated as CASSSPSGGARGRETQYF.